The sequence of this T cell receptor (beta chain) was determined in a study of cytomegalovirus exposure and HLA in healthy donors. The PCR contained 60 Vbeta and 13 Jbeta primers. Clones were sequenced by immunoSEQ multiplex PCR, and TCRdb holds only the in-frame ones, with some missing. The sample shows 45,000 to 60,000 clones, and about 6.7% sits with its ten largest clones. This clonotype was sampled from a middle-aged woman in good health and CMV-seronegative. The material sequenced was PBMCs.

The CDR3 region has the DNA TGTGCCAGCAGTAGGACTAGCGGGAGGAAGGATACGCAGTATTTT. Encoded protein: CASSRTSGRKDTQYF. The rearrangement joins TRBV28 to TRBJ2-3, with 14 bases matching TRBD2. CDR1 MDHEN and CDR2 SYDVKM come from the germline V gene. CDR3 length: 15 residues. The trim removed 5 bases at V and 6 bases at J, leaving 4 bases unmatched.